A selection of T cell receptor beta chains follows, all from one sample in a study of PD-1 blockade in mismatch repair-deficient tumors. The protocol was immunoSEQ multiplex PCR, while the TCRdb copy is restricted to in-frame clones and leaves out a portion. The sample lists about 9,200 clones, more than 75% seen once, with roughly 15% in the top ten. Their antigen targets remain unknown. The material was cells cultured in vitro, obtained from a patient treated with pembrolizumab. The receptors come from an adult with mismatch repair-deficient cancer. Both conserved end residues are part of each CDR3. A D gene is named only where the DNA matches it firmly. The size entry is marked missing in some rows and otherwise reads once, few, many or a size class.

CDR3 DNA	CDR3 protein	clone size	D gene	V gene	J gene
TGTGCCAGCCGGGACAGGGGGCGCTACGAGCAGTACTTC	CASRDRGRYEQYF	.	TRBD1	TRBV2	TRBJ2-7
TGTGCCAGCAGTTACTCGAGGAGCACTGAAGCTTTCTTT	CASSYSRSTEAFF	.	.	TRBV6-5	TRBJ1-1
TGTGCCACCAGCAGAGTCCCAGAGGGGGTCTATGGCTACACCTTC	CATSRVPEGVYGYTF	.	.	TRBV15	TRBJ1-2
TGTGCCAGCAACGAAGGGGGCTCTGGGGCCAACGTCCTGACTTTC	CASNEGGSGANVLTF	.	.	TRBV7-9	TRBJ2-6
TGTGCCACCAGCAGCCGCCTAGTTAGCGAGGCCGGGGAGCTGTTTTTT	CATSSRLVSEAGELFF	.	.	TRBV15	TRBJ2-2
TGTGCCAGTAGTATGGGCAGCTACGAGCAGTACTTC	CASSMGSYEQYF	.	.	TRBV19	TRBJ2-7
TGTGCCAGCAGTGACGGAGGATCTGGAAACACCATATATTTT	CASSDGGSGNTIYF	.	.	TRBV6-1	TRBJ1-3
TGTGCCAGCAGTTTAAGGTGGCGGAACTCCTACGAGCAGTACTTC	CASSLRWRNSYEQYF	.	.	TRBV28	TRBJ2-7
TGTGCCAGCAGCATCTCCGGGACAGACCCTATTACGAACACCGGGGAGCTGTTTTTT	CASSISGTDPITNTGELFF	.	TRBD1	TRBV9	TRBJ2-2
TGTGCCACACTCCCTTGGGCTAGCGGATCCAATGAGCAGTTCTTC	CATLPWASGSNEQFF	.	TRBD2	TRBV19	TRBJ2-1
TGTGCCTGGAAGCCGACAGGGGGCTACGAGCAGTACTTC	CAWKPTGGYEQYF	.	TRBD1	TRBV30	TRBJ2-7
TGTGCCAGCAGGGGGACAACGGCGAACACCGGGGAGCTGTTTTTT	CASRGTTANTGELFF	.	.	TRBV2	TRBJ2-2
TGTGCCAGCAGCTTCCCAGGGGCGAGCACCGGGGAGCTGTTTTTT	CASSFPGASTGELFF	.	.	TRBV7-9	TRBJ2-2
TGTGCCAGCAGTTTAGCAGGGACAGGGGGTCAGCCCCAGCATTTT	CASSLAGTGGQPQHF	.	TRBD1	TRBV28	TRBJ1-5
TGTGCCAGCAGAACAGGGGGCAATGAGCAGTTCTTC	CASRTGGNEQFF	.	TRBD1	TRBV7-9	TRBJ2-1
TGTGCCAGCAGCTTGACTAGGGACATCTTCGGAAACACCATATATTTT	CASSLTRDIFGNTIYF	.	.	TRBV5-8	TRBJ1-3
TGCGCCAGCAGCCAGGGACTAGTTTATGTGGACGAGCAGTACTTC	CASSQGLVYVDEQYF	.	TRBD2	TRBV4-1	TRBJ2-7
TGTGCCAGCAGCTTAATGGGGGCGAACTATGGCTACACCTTC	CASSLMGANYGYTF	.	.	TRBV7-9	TRBJ1-2
TGTGCCAGCAGCCTGGTCGACAGGGATTGCTACGAGCAGTACTTC	CASSLVDRDCYEQYF	.	TRBD1	TRBV5-6	TRBJ2-7
TGTGCCAGCAGTTTATTCGGAGGAAGCAATCAGCCCCAGCATTTT	CASSLFGGSNQPQHF	.	.	TRBV27	TRBJ1-5
TGCGCCAGCAGCTTGGCAGGGGGCCAAGAGACCCAGTACTTC	CASSLAGGQETQYF	.	TRBD1	TRBV5-1	TRBJ2-5
TGTGCCAGCAGCGTAGCGGGGAGAGACGGGGAGCTGTTTTTT	CASSVAGRDGELFF	.	.	TRBV9	TRBJ2-2
TGTGCCAGCAGTGCAGAAAGGGGACGCCGGCGGTGGGACACTGAAGCTTTCTTT	CASSAERGRRRWDTEAFF	.	.	TRBV25-1	TRBJ1-1
TGTGCCAGCAGCGTAGGGCCCCCGGACACCATATATTTT	CASSVGPPDTIYF	.	.	TRBV9	TRBJ1-3
TGTGCCAGCAGCTTGGGGGCGGGAGCCAGGAACACTGAAGCTTTCTTT	CASSLGAGARNTEAFF	.	.	TRBV7-3	TRBJ1-1
TGTGCCAGCAGCTTGTTGGACAGGGATAATTCACCCCTCCACTTT	CASSLLDRDNSPLHF	large	TRBD1	TRBV5-4	TRBJ1-6
TGTGCCAGTAGTCGTCTTGGGATTAGCGGGAGGGGAGCAGAGACCCAGTACTTC	CASSRLGISGRGAETQYF	.	TRBD2	TRBV19	TRBJ2-5
TGTGCCAGCAGTCAGACAGGGTACTCCCAGCCCCAGCATTTT	CASSQTGYSQPQHF	.	TRBD1	TRBV28	TRBJ1-5
TGTGCCAGCAGCTCCCGGGGGGGCCAGCCCCAGCATTTT	CASSSRGGQPQHF	few	.	TRBV7-9	TRBJ1-5
TGTGCCAGCAGCTGGGGACAGGCAAACACTGAAGCTTTCTTT	CASSWGQANTEAFF	few	TRBD1	TRBV7-9	TRBJ1-1
TGTGCCAGCAGCTTAGCGCTTGGCGGTTACGAGCAGTACTTC	CASSLALGGYEQYF	.	.	TRBV7-2	TRBJ2-7
TGCAGCGTTGCCCAACTGCCGGGACAGATAACCAAAAACATTCAGTACTTC	CSVAQLPGQITKNIQYF	.	TRBD1	TRBV29-1	TRBJ2-4
TGTGCCTGGAGTGCACTAGCGGGAGCCACAGATACGCAGTATTTT	CAWSALAGATDTQYF	.	TRBD2	TRBV30	TRBJ2-3
TGTGCCAGCAGGTCCAGGGCCAATCAGCCCCAGCATTTT	CASRSRANQPQHF	.	.	TRBV28	TRBJ1-5
TGTGCCAGCAGTTTATGGACAGGGGGTACAGATACGCAGTATTTT	CASSLWTGGTDTQYF	.	TRBD1	TRBV28	TRBJ2-3
TGCAGCGTTGACATTAGCGAGGTAATTGACAATGAGCAGTTCTTC	CSVDISEVIDNEQFF	.	.	TRBV29-1	TRBJ2-1
TGTGCCAGCATCCGTAGCGGGAGTGGCGAGACCCAGTACTTC	CASIRSGSGETQYF	.	TRBD2	TRBV6-1	TRBJ2-5